This TCR beta chain was sequenced during a study of CD4 T cells in lung cancer (dated by TCRdb to between 2018 and 2021). General notes on the study: To find responses to candidate mutation-encoded neoepitopes, the study screened blood T cells from NSCLC patients and isolated neoantigen-specific CD4+ T-cell clones and TCRs. Treatments received by the patients before blood donation included platinum chemotherapy, and some patients received nivolumab or pembrolizumab. Deep sequencing of TCRB was used to follow the frequency of neoantigen-specific clonotypes in tumor resections, non-adjacent lung and cultured T-cell products. Aged 60 to 69 when blood was donated, the resected patients, most of whom were former smokers, had either lung adenocarcinoma or squamous cell carcinoma.

What the work shows at the level of the full study, not this receptor alone: IFNgamma-sorted cells included nonspecific IFNgamma producers of unknown purity, so expanded lines ranged from monoclonal to oligoclonal. Rather than memory responses to the cancer, some blood-derived responses might reflect cross-reactivity or in vitro priming of naive T cells.

The germline V gene gives CDR1 as ENHRY and CDR2 as SYGVKD. From cysteine to phenylalanine, the CDR3 is 15 amino acids long. Only the CDR3 part of the read is kept: 45 bases, read in frame from the first base. The library was prepared using the immunoSEQ multiplex PCR assay. Qiagen DNeasy or QIAamp micro DNA kits were used to isolate DNA, and the Adaptive Biotechnology human TCRB sequencing kit was used to sequence TCRB. Sequencing of TCRB libraries was performed on an Illumina MiSeq. For the original study's pipeline: The kit provider's software was used to analyze TCRB sequence data, and Fisher's exact test was used to test clonotype templates for tumor enrichment. TCRdb took over this immuneACCESS table, retaining in-frame rearrangements with V and J assigned. Such tables are incomplete; in checked studies, under half of the missing clones stem from an unresolved V gene, and the remainder is unexplained. V and J calls and clone size are as listed in that table; D and trimming were resolved from the DNA. The sample table lists over 1,500 clones, 55% to 75% of them with a count of one. 5% to 6% of the sample is held by the ten biggest clonotypes.

PBMCs were stimulated for less than 15 days with mutant 27-mer peptides plus IL21, IL7, IL15 and IL2 and were then restimulated with peptide-pulsed autologous B cells. Live IFNgamma-secreting T cells were sorted by cytokine capture on a FACS Aria2 after restimulation with peptide-pulsed B cells. Sorted cells were expanded for roughly 12 to 21 days at limiting dilution, about 3 or 10 cells per well, with irradiated allogeneic PBMCs, phytohemagglutinin and IL2. The patients provided peripheral blood samples or leukapheresis products. To screen the expanded lines for antigen specificity, an IFNgamma ELISA was run against autologous B cells pulsed with mutant peptides. Turning to this clone: Its antigen has not been determined. The junction and the germline gene differ at one end; a read error may be behind it.

Source material: a CD4+ T cell line or clone grown in culture. Rearrangement joined TRBV10-3 to TRBJ2-3; TRBD1 is a weak D gene call, 5 bases matching. The receptor's source is a woman aged 55-69 years with non-small cell lung cancer. Some clones in this sample may be carry-over from other donors' samples. The sequenced DNA is TGTGCCAGCAGTTTAGGGCTACCAGGGACAGATACGCAGTATTTT. Translation gives CASSLGLPGTDTQYF.